This T cell receptor (beta chain) was identified during a study of T cell changes during pregnancy in multiple sclerosis. This table comes from immunoSEQ multiplex PCR, and its TCRdb copy is limited to in-frame clones, with some not included. The table lists approximately 79,000 clones, about 94% of them singletons. The CDR3 loop spans 15 amino acids. CDR1 is LGHNT and CDR2 is FRNRAP in the germline V gene. Trimming took 5 bases from V and 4 from J, leaving 15 bases between them. This chain connects TRBV12-5 to TRBJ2-1; weak D call: TRBD1 (5 bases). This sample comprised peripheral blood, obtained in the second trimester of pregnancy. This TCR was sampled from a female donor in good health, enrolled as a control in a pregnancy study. As DNA, the CDR3 is TGTGCTAGTGGTAAGGGGATATCCCCTTACAATGAGCAGTTCTTC. Translating gives CASGKGISPYNEQFF.